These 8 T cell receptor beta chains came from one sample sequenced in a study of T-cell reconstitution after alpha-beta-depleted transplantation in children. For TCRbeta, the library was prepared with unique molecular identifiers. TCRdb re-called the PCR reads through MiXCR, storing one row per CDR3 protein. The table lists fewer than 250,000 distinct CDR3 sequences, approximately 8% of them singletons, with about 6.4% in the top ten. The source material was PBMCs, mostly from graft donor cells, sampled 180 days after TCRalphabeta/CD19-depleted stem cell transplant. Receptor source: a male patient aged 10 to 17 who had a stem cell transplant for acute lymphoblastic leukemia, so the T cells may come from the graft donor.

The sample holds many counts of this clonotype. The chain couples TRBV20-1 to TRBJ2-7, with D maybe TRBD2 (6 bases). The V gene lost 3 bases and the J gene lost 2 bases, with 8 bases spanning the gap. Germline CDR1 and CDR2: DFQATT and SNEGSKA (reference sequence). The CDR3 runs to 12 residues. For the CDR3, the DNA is TGCAGTGCTAGGGGACTTACCTACGAGCAGTACTTC. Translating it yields CSARGLTYEQYF.

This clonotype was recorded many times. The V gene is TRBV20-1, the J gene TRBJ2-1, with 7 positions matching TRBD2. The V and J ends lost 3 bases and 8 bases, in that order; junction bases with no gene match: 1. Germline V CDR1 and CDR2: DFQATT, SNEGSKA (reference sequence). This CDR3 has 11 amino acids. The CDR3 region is CSASGGYEQFF. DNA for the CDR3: TGCAGTGCTAGCGGGGGGTATGAGCAGTTCTTC.

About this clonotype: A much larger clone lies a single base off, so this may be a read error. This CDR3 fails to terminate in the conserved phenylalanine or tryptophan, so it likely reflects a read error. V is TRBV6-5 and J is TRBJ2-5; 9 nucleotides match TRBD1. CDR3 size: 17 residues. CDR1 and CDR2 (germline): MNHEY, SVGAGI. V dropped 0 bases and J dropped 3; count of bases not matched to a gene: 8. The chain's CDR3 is CASSYSRDRDFKETQYS. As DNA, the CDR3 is TGTGCCAGCAGTTACTCCCGGGACAGGGACTTTAAAGAGACCCAGTACTCC.

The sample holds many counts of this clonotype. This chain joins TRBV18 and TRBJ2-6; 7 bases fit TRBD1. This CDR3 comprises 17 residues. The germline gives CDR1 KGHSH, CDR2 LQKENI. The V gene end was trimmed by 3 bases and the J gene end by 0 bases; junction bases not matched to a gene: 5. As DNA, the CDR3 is TGTGCCAGCTCACCCGACAGGGTCCTCTCTGGGGCCAACGTCCTGACTTTC. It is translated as CASSPDRVLSGANVLTF.

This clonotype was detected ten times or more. In nucleotides, the CDR3 is TGTGCCAGCAGTTTGGGGCGGTACTATAGCAATCAGCCCCAGCATTTT. Its translation is CASSLGRYYSNQPQHF. The chain uses TRBV12-3 or TRBV12-4 and TRBJ1-5; D is perhaps TRBD1 (5 bases). The CDR3 runs to 16 residues. V lost 3 bases and J lost 0, with 12 bases in between.

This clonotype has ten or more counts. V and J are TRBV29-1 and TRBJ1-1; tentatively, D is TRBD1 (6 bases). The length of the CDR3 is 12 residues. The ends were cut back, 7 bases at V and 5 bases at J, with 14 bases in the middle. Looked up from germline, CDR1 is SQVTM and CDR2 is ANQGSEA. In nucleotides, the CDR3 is TGCAGCGCTATCCTCAGGGGAACTGAAGCTTTCTTT. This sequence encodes CSAILRGTEAFF.

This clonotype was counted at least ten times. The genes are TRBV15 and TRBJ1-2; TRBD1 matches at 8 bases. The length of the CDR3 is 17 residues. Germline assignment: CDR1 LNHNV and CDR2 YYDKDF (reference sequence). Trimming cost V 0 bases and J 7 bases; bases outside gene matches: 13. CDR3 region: CATSRDPAGTGRGGYTF. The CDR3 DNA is TGTGCCACCAGCAGAGATCCCGCGGGGACAGGTCGGGGTGGCTACACCTTC.

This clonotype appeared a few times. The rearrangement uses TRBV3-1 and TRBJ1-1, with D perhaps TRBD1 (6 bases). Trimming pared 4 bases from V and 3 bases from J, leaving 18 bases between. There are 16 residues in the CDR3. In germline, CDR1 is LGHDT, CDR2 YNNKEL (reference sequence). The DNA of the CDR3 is TGTGCCAGCAGCCCCCCTCTGGGGGGGGCGGACACTGAAGCTTTCTTT. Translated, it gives CASSPPLGGADTEAFF.